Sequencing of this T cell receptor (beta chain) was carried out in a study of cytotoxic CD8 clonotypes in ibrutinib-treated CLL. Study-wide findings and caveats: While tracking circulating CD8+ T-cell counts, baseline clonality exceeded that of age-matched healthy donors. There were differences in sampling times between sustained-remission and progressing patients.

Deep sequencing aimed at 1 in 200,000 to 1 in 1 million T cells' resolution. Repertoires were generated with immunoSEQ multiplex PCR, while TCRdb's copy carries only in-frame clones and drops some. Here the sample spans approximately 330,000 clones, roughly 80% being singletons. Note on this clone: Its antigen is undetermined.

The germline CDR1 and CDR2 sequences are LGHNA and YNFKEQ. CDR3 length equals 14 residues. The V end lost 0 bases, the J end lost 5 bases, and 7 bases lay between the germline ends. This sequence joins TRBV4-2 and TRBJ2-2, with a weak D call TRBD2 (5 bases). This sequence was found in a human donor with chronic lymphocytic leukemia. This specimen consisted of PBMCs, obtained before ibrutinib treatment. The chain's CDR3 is CASSQDAGTGELFF. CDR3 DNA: TGTGCCAGCAGCCAAGATGCGGGTACCGGGGAGCTGTTTTTT.